A selection of T cell receptor beta chains follows, all from one sample in a study of beta chain features in type 1 diabetes. Only in-frame clones appear in the TCRdb table, and some are missing; sequencing was by immunoSEQ multiplex PCR. Among around 250,000 clones listed, less than 35% were seen once. The sequenced sample was central memory CD4+ T cells from blood. Receptor source: a man between 25 and 39 years old in good health. CDR3s include the opening cysteine and the closing phenylalanine or tryptophan. Fields, in order: V gene, CDR3 protein.

v_gene: TRBV5-4
CDR3aa: CASSLVWEDTGELFF

v_gene: TRBV25-1
CDR3aa: CASSAHSSETSYEQYF

v_gene: TRBV30
CDR3aa: CAWRPAGTGGAELFF

v_gene: TRBV5-5
CDR3aa: CASSLVLGAGANVLTF

v_gene: TRBV6-5
CDR3aa: CASSPWDGLEAQYF

v_gene: TRBV28
CDR3aa: CASSFVGRRETQYF

v_gene: TRBV27
CDR3aa: CAIILGRGRAYEQYF

v_gene: TRBV6-5
CDR3aa: CASRLKTSGTNEQFF

v_gene: TRBV7-8
CDR3aa: CASSETGQNEKLFF

v_gene: TRBV7-8
CDR3aa: CASSPTLKTGMGNIQYF

v_gene: TRBV25-1
CDR3aa: CASSDVRPSTDTQYF

v_gene: TRBV14
CDR3aa: CASSKGAGFFTDTQYF

v_gene: TRBV19
CDR3aa: CASSMGLGDTQYF

v_gene: TRBV7-9
CDR3aa: CASSLRAGNSGANVLTF

v_gene: TRBV27
CDR3aa: CASSQTYSGTPRGGNEQFF

v_gene: TRBV25-1
CDR3aa: CASIGQGSSPLHF

v_gene: TRBV28
CDR3aa: CASEVAGSGRIETQYF

v_gene: TRBV15
CDR3aa: CATSRDNGRQGKETQYF

v_gene: TRBV4-3
CDR3aa: CASSHLAGGGNEQFF

v_gene: TRBV7-8
CDR3aa: CASSFTSFNEQFF

v_gene: TRBV11-1
CDR3aa: CASSLAGTQDEQYF

v_gene: TRBV30
CDR3aa: CAFLREKLFF

v_gene: TRBV11-2
CDR3aa: CASSFSGSPAQYF

v_gene: TRBV7-8
CDR3aa: CASSRSRDSPLHF

v_gene: TRBV7-9
CDR3aa: CASSLGDLVNNEQFF

v_gene: TRBV27
CDR3aa: CASSLALAGGVDTQYF

v_gene: TRBV2
CDR3aa: CASRWSWGENEQFF

v_gene: TRBV6-6
CDR3aa: CASRATQGSDEQYF

v_gene: TRBV29-1
CDR3aa: CSVGVGYEGQPQHF

v_gene: TRBV4-2
CDR3aa: CASSREGTRNEQFF

v_gene: TRBV19
CDR3aa: CASSRDRDTGELFF

v_gene: TRBV9
CDR3aa: CASSPSSTDTQYF

v_gene: TRBV5-1
CDR3aa: CASSLGSSSYNEQFF

v_gene: TRBV6-1
CDR3aa: CASGTSGRKQFF

v_gene: TRBV9
CDR3aa: CASSPRLAGGADTQYF

v_gene: TRBV30
CDR3aa: CAWSVRPPGANTGELFF

v_gene: TRBV5-4
CDR3aa: CASSASPGGGQGQETQYF

v_gene: TRBV4-1
CDR3aa: CASSQVRDYPYNEQFF

v_gene: TRBV4-1
CDR3aa: CASSRASGGTTDTQYF

v_gene: TRBV30
CDR3aa: CAWSISSGNQPQHF

v_gene: TRBV25-1
CDR3aa: CASSDSDVSTDTQYF

v_gene: TRBV29-1
CDR3aa: CSGDLGSSGAHYNEQFF

v_gene: TRBV7-2
CDR3aa: CASSSLWESTDTQYF

v_gene: TRBV30
CDR3aa: CAWRPAASEQYF

v_gene: TRBV30
CDR3aa: CAWRTGGYEQFF

v_gene: TRBV6-5
CDR3aa: CASRAGNSPLHF

v_gene: TRBV7-2
CDR3aa: CASSLQGGNTEAFF

v_gene: TRBV29-1
CDR3aa: CSVVGTEGITQYF

v_gene: TRBV27
CDR3aa: CASSPGTSRYEQYF

v_gene: TRBV5-8
CDR3aa: CASSQPQGGPRAYNEQFF

v_gene: TRBV19
CDR3aa: CASRTQSNEQFF

v_gene: TRBV30
CDR3aa: CAWIPTGAAGGYTF

v_gene: TRBV5-1
CDR3aa: CASSSGLASTDTQYF

v_gene: TRBV5-1
CDR3aa: CASRAENYGYTF